This T cell receptor beta chain came from a study of T cell repertoires in cytomegalovirus infection. Study details: Selected CMV epitopes included recently identified HLA-C-restricted ones as well as well-studied HLA-B-restricted ones.

Concerning this clonotype itself: No antigen is known for it.

Notes on the study in general: HLA-C-restricted CMV-specific TCR beta clonotypes were dominant in the ex vivo response.

The CDR3 consists of 16 residues. Trimming at V came to 5 bases and at J to 0 bases, leaving 7 bases not matched to a gene. CDR1 SGHVS and CDR2 FNYEAQ come from the germline V gene. One entry per CDR3 protein, called by TCRdb with MiXCR from the reads. Seen here are hundreds of thousands of distinct CDR3 sequences, roughly 36% observed once, and the top ten hold approximately 18%. The sequences come from cultured PBMCs, collected from culture after CMV antigen stimulation. The chain combines TRBV7-6 with TRBJ2-3; 8 bases fit TRBD2. This TCR was sampled from a human donor in good health (CMV status not recorded). Some clones in this sample may be carry-over from other donors' samples. The CDR3 sequence: CASSIQLADSTDTQYF. The CDR3 nucleotides read TGTGCCAGCAGCATCCAACTAGCGGATAGCACAGATACGCAGTATTTT.